This TCR beta chain was sequenced for a study of blood T cell repertoires in COVID-19 (dated by TCRdb to the early 2020s). Context from the whole study: Samples from collaborators originated in the United States, Italy and Spain and spanned both the acute and convalescent phases of COVID-19. Where available, HLA class I and class II types were obtained from metadata supplied by the sample provider rather than from assay-based typing. The material from the prospective study consisted of cDNA or gDNA derived from T cells, B-cell-depleted T cells, or PBMCs. Sample metadata almost always included a de-identified subject ID, COVID-19 status, age in years and sex. The samples were drawn from two sources: the first 160 participants of the ongoing ImmuneRACE study, and 950 to 1,500 subjects contributed by 6 global collaborators. Deeply sampled blood TCRbeta repertoires from subjects exposed to, actively infected with, or recovered from COVID-19 were included in the dataset. A freely available public database, intended as a resource for researchers studying the immune response to SARS-CoV-2, is where the repertoires were released.

Each collaborating institution followed its own protocols to collect whole blood in K2EDTA tubes. For TCRbeta analysis, collaborator samples were shipped as frozen whole blood, as isolated PBMCs, or as DNA extracted from either sample type. TCRbeta CDR3 regions were amplified from genomic DNA by means of the immunoSEQ Assay, a bias-controlled multiplex PCR. Per the authors' processing: Within the assay, amplification of reference gene primers was used to estimate how many nucleated cells each sample contained. Sequence reads were collapsed and filtered to measure the absolute abundance of every unique TCRbeta CDR3 rearrangement. For each sample, productive Simpson clonality was calculated as the square root of Simpson's diversity index across productive rearrangements. Held by TCRdb, this immuneACCESS table contains in-frame sequences only and omits some clones. Under half of the omission traces to an unresolved V gene where checked; the cause of the rest is unknown. V, J and clone size reflect that table, while D and trimming were determined from the DNA. The sample yields around 180,000 clones; approximately 85% were counted once. The ten biggest clones cover around 9.9% of the sample.

CDR1 is given as ENHRY and CDR2 as SYGVKD, both from the germline V gene. The junction carries 7 bases between V and J, which are trimmed by 2 bases and 2 bases respectively. Including cysteine and phenylalanine, the CDR3 has 13 amino acids. The read is trimmed to its CDR3 DNA, 39 bases read in frame from base 1. This clone has just a few counts. The antigen it binds to is not known. No qualities accompany the bases; no much larger clone lies one base away. Study-wide findings and limitations: Clinical and demographic metadata were provided uncurated, with the amount varying by source and participant.

What was sequenced was peripheral blood. The sequence links TRBV10-3 to TRBJ2-7; the D gene cannot be resolved reliably. The TCR comes from a human donor with active or convalescent COVID-19. The donor label of this sample is uncertain. The CDR3 sequence is CAISEGGTYEQYF. In nucleotides, the sequence is TGTGCCATCAGTGAGGGCGGAACCTACGAGCAGTACTTC.